This note documents a single TCR beta chain sequence. Its target is not known. The data are from a study of a mutant IDH1 vaccine in newly diagnosed glioma. Time point described: week 23, last vaccination. What each vaccine dose contained was 300 ug of mutant IDH1 20-mer peptide, accompanied by topical imiquimod. Germline V gene lookup returns CDR1 SEHNR and CDR2 FQNEAQ (reference sequence). The V end lost 5 bases, the J end lost 0 bases, and 11 bases lay between the germline ends. This CDR3 has 15 residues. The method was immunoSEQ multiplex PCR; TCRdb's version includes in-frame clones alone and lacks a portion of them. The sample contains roughly 60,000 clones, 80% of which appear only once.

V is TRBV7-9 and J is TRBJ1-5, with D uncertain. This material consisted of PBMCs, taken from a glioma patient whose treatment included an IDH1 peptide vaccine. The sequence was collected from a middle-aged man with glioma. CDR3 residues: CASSPGVYSNQPQHF. The CDR3 DNA sequence: TGTGCCAGCAGCCCTGGTGTATATAGCAATCAGCCCCAGCATTTT.